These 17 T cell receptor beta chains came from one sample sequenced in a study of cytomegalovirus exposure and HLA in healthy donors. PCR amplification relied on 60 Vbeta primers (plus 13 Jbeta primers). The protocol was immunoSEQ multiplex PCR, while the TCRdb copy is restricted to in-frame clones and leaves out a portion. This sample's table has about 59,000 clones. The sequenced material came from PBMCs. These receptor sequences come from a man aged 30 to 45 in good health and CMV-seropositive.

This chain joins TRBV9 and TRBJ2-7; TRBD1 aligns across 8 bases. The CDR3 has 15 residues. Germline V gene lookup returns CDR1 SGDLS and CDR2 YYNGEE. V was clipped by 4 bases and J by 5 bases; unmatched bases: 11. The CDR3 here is CASSPQGAARDEQYF. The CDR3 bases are TGTGCCAGCAGCCCCCAGGGGGCCGCCAGGGACGAGCAGTACTTC.

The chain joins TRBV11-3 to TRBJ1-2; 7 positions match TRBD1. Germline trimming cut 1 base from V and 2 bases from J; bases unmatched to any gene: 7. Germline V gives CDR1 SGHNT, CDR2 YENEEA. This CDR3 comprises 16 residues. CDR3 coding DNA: TGTGCCAGCAGCTTAGCCGGGACAGTTGCGAACTATGGCTACACCTTC. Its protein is CASSLAGTVANYGYTF.

Written as DNA, the CDR3 is TGTGCCAGCAGCCCAGGCCACGGATCCGAGCAGTACTTC. As protein: CASSPGHGSEQYF. The rearrangement joins TRBV11-2 to TRBJ2-7; no definite D call. This CDR3 comprises 13 residues. V was clipped by 5 bases and J by 6 bases, with 14 bases between them. Looked up from germline, CDR1 is SGHAT and CDR2 is FQNNGV.

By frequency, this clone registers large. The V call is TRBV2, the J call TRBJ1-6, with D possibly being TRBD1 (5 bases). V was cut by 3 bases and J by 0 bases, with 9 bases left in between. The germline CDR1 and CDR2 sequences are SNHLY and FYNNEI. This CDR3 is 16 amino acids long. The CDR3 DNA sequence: TGTGCCAGCAGTGACGGGGGGAGCTCCTATAATTCACCCCTCCACTTT. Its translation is CASSDGGSSYNSPLHF.

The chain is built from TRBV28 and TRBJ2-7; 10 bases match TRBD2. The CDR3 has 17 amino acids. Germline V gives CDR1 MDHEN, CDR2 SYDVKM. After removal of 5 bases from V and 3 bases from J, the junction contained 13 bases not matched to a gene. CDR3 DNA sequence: TGTGCCAGCAGTGATAGCGGGAGGTCTCCCTTTAGCTACGAGCAGTACTTC. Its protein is CASSDSGRSPFSYEQYF.

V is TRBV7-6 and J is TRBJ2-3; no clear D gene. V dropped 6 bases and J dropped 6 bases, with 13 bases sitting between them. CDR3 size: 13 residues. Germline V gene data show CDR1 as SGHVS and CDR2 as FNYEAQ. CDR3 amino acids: CASSIRSPDTQYF. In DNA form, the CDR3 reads TGTGCCAGCAGTATCAGATCCCCCGATACGCAGTATTTT.

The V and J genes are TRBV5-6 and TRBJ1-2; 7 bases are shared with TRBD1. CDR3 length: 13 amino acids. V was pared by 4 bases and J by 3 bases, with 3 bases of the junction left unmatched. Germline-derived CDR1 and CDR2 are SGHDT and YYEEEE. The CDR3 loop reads CASSTGQDYGYTF. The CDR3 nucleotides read TGTGCCAGCAGCACTGGACAGGACTATGGCTACACCTTC.

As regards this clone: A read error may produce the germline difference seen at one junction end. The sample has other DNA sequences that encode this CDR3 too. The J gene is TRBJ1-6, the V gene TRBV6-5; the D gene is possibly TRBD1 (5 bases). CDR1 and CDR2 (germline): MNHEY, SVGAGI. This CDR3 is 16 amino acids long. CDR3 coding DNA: TGTGCCAGCAGTTACCTAGGGGTGGCCTATAATTCACCCCTACACTTT. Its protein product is CASSYLGVAYNSPLHF.

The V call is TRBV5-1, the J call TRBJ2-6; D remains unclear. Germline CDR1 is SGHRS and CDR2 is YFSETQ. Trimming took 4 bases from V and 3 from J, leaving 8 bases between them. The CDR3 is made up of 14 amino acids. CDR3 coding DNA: TGCGCCAGCAGCGGAGCTAATGGGGCCAACGTCCTGACTTTC. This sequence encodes CASSGANGANVLTF. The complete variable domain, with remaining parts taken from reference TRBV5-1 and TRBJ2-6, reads KAGVTQTPRYLIKTRGQQVTLSCSPISGHRSVSWYQQTPGQGLQFLFEYFSETQRNKGNFPGRFSGRQFSNSRSEMNVSTLELGDSALYLCASSGANGANVLTFGAGSRLTVL.

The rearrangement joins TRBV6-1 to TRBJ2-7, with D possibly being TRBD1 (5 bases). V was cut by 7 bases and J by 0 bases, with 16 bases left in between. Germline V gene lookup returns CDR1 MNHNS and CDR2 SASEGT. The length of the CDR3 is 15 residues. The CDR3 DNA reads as TGTGCCAGCAATCCCCCGGGTGGGGCCTCCTACGAGCAGTACTTC. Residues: CASNPPGGASYEQYF.

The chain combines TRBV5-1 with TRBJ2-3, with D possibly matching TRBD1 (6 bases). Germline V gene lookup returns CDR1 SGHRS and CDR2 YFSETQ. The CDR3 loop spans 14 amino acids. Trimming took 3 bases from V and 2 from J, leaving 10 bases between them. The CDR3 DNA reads TGCGCCAGCAGCTCGGGACAATACACAGATACGCAGTATTTT. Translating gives CASSSGQYTDTQYF.

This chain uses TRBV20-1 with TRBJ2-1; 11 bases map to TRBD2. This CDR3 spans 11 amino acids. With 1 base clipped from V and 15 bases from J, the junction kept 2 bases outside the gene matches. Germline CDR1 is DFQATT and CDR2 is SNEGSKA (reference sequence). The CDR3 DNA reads TGCAGTGCTAGAGGACTAGCGGGGACGTTCTTC. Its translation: CSARGLAGTFF.

The DNA of the CDR3 is TGTGCCAGCAGTTACGGAGTAGCGGGACGGCATGATACGCAGTATTTT. This encodes CASSYGVAGRHDTQYF. This chain links TRBV6-5 with TRBJ2-3; TRBD2 aligns across 8 bases. Germline V lookup: CDR1 MNHEY, CDR2 SVGAGI. The CDR3 length is 16 residues. Germline trimming cut 2 bases from V and 6 bases from J; bases unmatched to any gene: 10.

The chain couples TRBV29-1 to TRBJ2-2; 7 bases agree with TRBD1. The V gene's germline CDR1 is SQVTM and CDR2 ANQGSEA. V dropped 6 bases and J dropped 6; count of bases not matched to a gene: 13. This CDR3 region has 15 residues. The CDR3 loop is CSVQRWGQSPGELFF. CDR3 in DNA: TGCAGCGTCCAAAGGTGGGGACAGTCACCCGGGGAGCTGTTTTTT.

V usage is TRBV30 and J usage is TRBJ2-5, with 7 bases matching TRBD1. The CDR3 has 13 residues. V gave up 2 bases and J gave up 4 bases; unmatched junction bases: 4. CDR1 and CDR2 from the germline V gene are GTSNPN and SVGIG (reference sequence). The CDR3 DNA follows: TGTGCCTGGAGTCTGACAGGGAGAGAGACCCAGTACTTC. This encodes CAWSLTGRETQYF.

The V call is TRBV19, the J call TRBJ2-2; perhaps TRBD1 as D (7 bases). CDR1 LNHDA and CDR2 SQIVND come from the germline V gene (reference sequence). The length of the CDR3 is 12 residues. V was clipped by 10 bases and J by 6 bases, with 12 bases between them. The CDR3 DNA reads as TGTGCCAACCAGGGGGGTGCCGGGGAGCTGTTTTTT. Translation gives CANQGGAGELFF.

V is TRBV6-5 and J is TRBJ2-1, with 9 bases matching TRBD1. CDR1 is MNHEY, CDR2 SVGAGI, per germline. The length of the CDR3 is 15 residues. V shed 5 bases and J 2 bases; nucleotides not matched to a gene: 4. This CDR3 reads CASSIRDRAYNEQFF. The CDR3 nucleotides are TGTGCCAGCAGTATACGGGACAGGGCCTACAATGAGCAGTTCTTC.